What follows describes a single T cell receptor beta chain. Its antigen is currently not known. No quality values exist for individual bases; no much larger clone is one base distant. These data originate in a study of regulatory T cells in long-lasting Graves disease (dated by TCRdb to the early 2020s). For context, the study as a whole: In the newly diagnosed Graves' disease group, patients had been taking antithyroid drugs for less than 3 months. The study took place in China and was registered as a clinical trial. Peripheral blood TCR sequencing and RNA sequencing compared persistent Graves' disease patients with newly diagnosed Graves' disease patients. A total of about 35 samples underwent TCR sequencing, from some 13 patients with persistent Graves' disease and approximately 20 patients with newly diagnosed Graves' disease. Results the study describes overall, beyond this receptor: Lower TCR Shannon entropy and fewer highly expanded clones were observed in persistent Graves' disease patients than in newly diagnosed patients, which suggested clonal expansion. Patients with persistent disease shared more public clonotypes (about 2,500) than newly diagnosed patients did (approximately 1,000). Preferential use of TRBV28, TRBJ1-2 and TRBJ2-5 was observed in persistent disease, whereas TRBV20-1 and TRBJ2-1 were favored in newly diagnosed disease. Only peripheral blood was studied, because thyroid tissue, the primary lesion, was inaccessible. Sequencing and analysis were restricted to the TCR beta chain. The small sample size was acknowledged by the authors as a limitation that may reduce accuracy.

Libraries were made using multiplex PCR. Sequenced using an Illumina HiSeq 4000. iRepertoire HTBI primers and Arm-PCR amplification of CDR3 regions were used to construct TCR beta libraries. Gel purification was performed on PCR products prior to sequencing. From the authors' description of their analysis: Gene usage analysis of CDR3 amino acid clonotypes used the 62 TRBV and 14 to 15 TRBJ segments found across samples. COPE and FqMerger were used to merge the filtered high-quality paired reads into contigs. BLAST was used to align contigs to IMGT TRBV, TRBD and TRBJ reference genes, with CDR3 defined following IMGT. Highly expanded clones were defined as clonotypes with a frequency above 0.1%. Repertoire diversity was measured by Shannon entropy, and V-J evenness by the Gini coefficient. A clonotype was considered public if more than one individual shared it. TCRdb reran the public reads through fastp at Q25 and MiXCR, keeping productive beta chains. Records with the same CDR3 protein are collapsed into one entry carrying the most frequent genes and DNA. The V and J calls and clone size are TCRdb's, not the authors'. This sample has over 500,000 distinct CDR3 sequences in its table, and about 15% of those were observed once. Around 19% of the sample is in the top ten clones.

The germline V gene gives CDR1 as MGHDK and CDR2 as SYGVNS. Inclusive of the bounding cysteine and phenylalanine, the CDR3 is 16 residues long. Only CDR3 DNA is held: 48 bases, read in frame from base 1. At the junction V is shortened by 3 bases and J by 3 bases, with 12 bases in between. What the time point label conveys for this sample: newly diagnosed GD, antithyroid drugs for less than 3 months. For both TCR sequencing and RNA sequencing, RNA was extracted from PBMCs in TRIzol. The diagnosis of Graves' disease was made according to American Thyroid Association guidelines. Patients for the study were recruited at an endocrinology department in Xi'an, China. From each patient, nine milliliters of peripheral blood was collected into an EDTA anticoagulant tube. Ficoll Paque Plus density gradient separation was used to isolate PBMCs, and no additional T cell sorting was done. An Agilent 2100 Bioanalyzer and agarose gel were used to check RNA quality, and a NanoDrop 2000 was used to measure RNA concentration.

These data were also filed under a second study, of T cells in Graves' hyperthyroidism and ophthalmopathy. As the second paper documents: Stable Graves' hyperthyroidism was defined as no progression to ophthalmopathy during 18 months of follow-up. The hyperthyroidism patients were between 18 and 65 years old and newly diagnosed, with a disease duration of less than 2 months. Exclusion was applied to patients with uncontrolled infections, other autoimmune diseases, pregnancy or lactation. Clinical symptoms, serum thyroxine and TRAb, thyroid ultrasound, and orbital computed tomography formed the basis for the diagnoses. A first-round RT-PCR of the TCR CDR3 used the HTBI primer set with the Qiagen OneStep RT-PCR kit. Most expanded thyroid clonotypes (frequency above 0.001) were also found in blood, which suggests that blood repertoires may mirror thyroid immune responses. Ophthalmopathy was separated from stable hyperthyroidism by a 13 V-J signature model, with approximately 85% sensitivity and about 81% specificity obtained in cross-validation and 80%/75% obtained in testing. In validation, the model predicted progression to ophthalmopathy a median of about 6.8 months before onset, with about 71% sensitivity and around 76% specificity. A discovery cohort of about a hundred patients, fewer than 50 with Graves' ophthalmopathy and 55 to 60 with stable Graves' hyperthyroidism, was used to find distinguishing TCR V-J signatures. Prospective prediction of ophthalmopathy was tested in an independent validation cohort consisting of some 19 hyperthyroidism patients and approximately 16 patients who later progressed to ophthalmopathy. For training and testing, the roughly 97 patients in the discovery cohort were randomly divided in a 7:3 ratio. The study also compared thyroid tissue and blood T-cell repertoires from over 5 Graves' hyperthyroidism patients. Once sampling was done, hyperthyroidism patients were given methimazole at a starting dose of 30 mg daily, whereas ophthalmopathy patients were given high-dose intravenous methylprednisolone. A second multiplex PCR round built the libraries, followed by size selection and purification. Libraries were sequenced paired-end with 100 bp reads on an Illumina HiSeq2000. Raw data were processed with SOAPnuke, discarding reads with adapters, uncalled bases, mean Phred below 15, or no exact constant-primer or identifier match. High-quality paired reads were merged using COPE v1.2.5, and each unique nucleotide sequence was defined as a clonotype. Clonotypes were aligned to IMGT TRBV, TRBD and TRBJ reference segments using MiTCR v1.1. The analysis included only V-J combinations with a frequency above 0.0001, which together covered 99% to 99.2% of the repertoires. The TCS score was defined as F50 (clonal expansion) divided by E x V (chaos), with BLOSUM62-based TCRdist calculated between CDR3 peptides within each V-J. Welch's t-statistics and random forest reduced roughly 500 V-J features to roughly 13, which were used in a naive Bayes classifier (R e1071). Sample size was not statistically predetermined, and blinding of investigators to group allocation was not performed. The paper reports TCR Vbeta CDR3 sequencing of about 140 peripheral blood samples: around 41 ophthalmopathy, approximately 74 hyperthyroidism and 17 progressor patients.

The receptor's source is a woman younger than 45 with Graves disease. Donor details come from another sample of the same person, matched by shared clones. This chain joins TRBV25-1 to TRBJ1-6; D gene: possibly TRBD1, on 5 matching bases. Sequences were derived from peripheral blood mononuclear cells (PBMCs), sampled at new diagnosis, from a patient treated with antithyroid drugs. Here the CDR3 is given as CASSEARADYNSPLHF. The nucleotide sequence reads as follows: TGTGCCAGCAGTGAGGCCAGGGCGGACTATAATTCACCCCTCCACTTT.